The 2 T cell receptor beta chains below all came from one sample that was sequenced in a study of T cells after posttransplantation cyclophosphamide. TCRdb keeps only in-frame clones here, not all; method: immunoSEQ multiplex PCR. The table records tens of thousands of clones, 85% to 95% of them present only once. The material sequenced was PBMCs. The receptors here all came from a woman aged 30 to 39 in good health and a related stem cell transplant donor.

This chain uses TRBV10-1 with TRBJ1-1, with unresolved D. CDR1 and CDR2 (germline): WNHNN, SYGVQD (reference sequence). The CDR3 contains 11 residues. Between the trimmed V and J ends, which lost 6 bases and 0 bases, there was a span of 2 bases. The CDR3 region has the DNA TGCGCCAGCAGGGTGAACACTGAAGCTTTCTTT. It yields the protein CASRVNTEAFF.

V is TRBV6-6 and J is TRBJ1-1, with D perhaps TRBD1 (5 bases). Germline values: CDR1 MNHNY, CDR2 SVGAGI (reference sequence). The V and J ends lost 8 bases and 4 bases respectively, with 8 bases between them. This CDR3 region has 11 residues. CDR3 amino acids: CASGGGTEAFF. Written as DNA, the CDR3 is TGTGCCAGCGGGGGTGGCACTGAAGCTTTCTTT.